The T cell receptor beta chain under discussion was sequenced for a study of T-cell reconstitution after alpha-beta-depleted transplantation in children. V dropped 2 bases and J dropped 3; count of bases not matched to a gene: 8. CDR3 size: 16 residues. Germline values: CDR1 DFQATT, CDR2 SNEGSKA (reference sequence). This clonotype was detected only a few times. The TCRbeta library was prepared with unique molecular identifiers. From the PCR reads, TCRdb called clonotypes with MiXCR, one entry per CDR3 protein. The sample has about 370,000 distinct CDR3 sequences; over 20% are singletons. This receptor was identified in a human donor who donated a stem cell graft to a child with acute myeloid leukemia. The chain is built from TRBV20-1 and TRBJ2-4; TRBD2 agrees at 9 bases. The source was PBMCs from the stem cell graft donor, collected from the stem cell graft. This CDR3 is CSARWLWREGKNIQYF. The DNA of the CDR3 is TGCAGTGCTAGATGGCTCTGGCGGGAGGGCAAAAACATTCAGTACTTC.